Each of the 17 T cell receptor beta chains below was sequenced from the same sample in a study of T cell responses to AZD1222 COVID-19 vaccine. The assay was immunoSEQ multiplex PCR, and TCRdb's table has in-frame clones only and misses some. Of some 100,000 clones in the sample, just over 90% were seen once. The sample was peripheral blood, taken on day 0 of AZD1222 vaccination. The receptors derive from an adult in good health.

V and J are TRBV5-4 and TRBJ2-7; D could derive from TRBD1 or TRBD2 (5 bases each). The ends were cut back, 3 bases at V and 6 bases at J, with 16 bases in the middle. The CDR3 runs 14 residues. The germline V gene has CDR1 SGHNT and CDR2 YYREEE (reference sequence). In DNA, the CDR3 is TGTGCCAGCAGCTGGGGCCAAACTAGGCTCGAGCAGTACTTC. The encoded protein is CASSWGQTRLEQYF.

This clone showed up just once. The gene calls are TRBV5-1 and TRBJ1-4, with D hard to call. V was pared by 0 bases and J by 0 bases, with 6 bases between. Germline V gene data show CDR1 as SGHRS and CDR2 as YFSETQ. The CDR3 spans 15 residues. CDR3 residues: CASSLVGSTNEKLFF. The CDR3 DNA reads TGCGCCAGCAGCTTGGTGGGTTCAACTAATGAAAAACTGTTTTTT.

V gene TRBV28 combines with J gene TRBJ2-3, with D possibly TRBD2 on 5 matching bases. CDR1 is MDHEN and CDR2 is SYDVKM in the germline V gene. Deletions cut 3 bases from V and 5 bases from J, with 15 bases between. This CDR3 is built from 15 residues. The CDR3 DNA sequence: TGTGCCAGCAGTTTCCCACTGGGAGAGGGAGATACGCAGTATTTT. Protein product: CASSFPLGEGDTQYF.

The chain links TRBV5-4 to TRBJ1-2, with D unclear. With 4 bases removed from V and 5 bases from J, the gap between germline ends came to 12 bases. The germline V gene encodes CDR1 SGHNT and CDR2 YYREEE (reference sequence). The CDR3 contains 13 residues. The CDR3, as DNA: TGTGCCAGCAGCCCGGACCTTAGTTATGGCTACACCTTC. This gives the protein CASSPDLSYGYTF.

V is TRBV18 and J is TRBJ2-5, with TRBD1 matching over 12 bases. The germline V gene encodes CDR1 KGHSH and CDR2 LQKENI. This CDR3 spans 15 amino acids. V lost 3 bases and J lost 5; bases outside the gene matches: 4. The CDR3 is CASSPGQGALETQYF. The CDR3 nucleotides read TGTGCCAGCTCACCGGGACAGGGGGCTTTGGAGACCCAGTACTTC.

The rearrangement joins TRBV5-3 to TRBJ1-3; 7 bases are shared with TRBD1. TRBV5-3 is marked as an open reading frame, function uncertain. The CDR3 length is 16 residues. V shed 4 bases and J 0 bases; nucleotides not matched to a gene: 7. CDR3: CARSENTGASGNTIYF. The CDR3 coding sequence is TGTGCCAGAAGCGAAAATACAGGGGCCTCTGGAAACACCATATATTTT.

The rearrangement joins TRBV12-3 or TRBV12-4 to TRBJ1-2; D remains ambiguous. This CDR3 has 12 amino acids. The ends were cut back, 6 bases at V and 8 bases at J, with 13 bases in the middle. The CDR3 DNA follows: TGTGCCAGCAGCATCGACCGAGTGGGCTACACCTTC. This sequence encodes CASSIDRVGYTF.

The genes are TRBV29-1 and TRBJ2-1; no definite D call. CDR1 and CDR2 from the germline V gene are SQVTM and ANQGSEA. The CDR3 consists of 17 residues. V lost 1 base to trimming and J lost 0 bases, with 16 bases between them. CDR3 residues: CSVEVIANVPSYNEQFF. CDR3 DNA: TGCAGCGTTGAAGTTATCGCTAACGTCCCCTCCTACAATGAGCAGTTCTTC.

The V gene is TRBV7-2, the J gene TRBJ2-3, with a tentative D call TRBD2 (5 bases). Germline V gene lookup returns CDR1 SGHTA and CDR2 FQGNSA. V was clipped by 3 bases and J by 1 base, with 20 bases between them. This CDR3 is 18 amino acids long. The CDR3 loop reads CASSFSLARGHGTDTQYF. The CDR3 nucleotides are TGTGCCAGCAGCTTCAGCTTGGCACGAGGGCACGGCACAGATACGCAGTATTTT. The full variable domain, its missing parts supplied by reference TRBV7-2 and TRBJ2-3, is GAGVSQSPSNKVTEKGKDVELRCDPISGHTALYWYRQSLGQGLEFLIYFQGNSAPDKSGLPSDRFSAERTGGSVSTLTIQRTQQEDSAVYLCASSFSLARGHGTDTQYFGPGTRLTVL.

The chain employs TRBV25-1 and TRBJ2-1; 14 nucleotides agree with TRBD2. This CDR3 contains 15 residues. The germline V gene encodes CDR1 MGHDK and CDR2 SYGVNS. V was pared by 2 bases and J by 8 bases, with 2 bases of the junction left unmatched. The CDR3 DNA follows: TGTGCCAGCAGTGAACCGGGACTAGCGGGGGATGAGCAGTTCTTC. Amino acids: CASSEPGLAGDEQFF. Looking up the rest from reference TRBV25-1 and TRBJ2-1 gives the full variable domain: EADIYQTPRYLVIGTGKKITLECSQTMGHDKMYWYQQDPGMELHLIHYSYGVNSTEKGDLSSESTVSRIRTEHFPLTLESARPSHTSQYLCASSEPGLAGDEQFFGPGTRLTVL.

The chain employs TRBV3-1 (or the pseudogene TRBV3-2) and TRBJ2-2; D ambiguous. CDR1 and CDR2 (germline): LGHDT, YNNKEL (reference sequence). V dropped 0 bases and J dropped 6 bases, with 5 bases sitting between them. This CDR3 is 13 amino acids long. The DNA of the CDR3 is TGTGCCAGCAGCCAAGACTACGCCGGGGAGCTGTTTTTT. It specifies CASSQDYAGELFF.

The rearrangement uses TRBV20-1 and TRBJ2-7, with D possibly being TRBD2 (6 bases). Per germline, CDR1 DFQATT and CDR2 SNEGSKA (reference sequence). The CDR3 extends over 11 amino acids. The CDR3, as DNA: TGCATGGCTAGCGCACCTAAAGGGCAGTACTTC. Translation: CMASAPKGQYF.

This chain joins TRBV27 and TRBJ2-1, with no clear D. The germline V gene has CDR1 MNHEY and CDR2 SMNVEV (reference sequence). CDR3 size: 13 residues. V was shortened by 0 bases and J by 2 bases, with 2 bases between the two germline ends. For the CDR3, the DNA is TGTGCCAGCAGTTTATCACCCTACAATGAGCAGTTCTTC. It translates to CASSLSPYNEQFF.

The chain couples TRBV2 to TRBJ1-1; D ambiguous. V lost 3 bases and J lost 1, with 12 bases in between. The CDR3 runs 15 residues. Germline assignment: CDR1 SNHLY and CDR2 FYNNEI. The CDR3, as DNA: TGTGCCAGCAGTGATCCGGGATTGGGGAACACTGAAGCTTTCTTT. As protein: CASSDPGLGNTEAFF.

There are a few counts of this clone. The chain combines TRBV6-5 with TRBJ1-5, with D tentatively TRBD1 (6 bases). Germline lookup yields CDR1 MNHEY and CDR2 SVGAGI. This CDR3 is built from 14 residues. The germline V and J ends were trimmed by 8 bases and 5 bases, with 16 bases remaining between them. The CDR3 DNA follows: TGTGCCAGCCGGAGGACAGATGACTATCAGCCCCAGCATTTT. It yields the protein CASRRTDDYQPQHF.

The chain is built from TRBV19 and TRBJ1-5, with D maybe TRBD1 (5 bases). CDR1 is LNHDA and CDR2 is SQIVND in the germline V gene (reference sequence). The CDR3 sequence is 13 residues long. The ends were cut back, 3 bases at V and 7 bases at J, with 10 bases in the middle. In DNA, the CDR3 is TGTGCCAGTAGTATGGGGGGAGAGCAGCCCCAGCATTTT. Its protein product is CASSMGGEQPQHF.

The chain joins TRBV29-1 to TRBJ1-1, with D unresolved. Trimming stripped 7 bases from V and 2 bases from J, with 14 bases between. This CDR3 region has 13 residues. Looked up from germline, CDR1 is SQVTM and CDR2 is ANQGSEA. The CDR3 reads CSASGRSNTEAFF. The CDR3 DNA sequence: TGCAGCGCCAGCGGCAGAAGTAACACTGAAGCTTTCTTT.